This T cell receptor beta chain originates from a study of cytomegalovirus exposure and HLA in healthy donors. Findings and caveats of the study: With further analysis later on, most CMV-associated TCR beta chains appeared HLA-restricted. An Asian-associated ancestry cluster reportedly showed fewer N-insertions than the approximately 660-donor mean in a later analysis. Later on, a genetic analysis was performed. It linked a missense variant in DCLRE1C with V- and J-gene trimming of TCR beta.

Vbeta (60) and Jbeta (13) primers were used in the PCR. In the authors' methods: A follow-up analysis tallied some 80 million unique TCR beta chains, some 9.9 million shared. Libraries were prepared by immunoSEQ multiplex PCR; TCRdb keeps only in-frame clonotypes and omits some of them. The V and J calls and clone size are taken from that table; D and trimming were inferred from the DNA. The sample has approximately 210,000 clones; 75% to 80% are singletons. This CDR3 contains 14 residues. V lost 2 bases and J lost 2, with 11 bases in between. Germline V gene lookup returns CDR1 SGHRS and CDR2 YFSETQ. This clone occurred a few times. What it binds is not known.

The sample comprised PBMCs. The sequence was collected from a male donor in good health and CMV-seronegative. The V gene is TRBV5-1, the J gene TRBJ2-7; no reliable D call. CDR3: CASSLTLVAYEQYF. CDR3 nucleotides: TGCGCCAGCAGCTTAACCCTTGTAGCCTACGAGCAGTACTTC.